Following are 8 T cell receptor beta chains from one sample sequenced in a study of vaccination and CD4 T cells after COVID-19. Treatment given: roughly 10-day PBMC culture with coronavirus spike peptide pools or control peptides (ViraFEST assay). Their antigen targets remain unknown. An Oncomine TCR Beta short-read assay was used to sequence the DNA from cultured CD4+ T cells. TCRdb re-analysed the PCR reads in MiXCR, keeping a single row per CDR3 protein. The sample lists about 3,000 distinct CDR3 sequences; roughly 26% were seen once. This material consisted of CD4+ T cells from blood, cultured in vitro, taken after SARS-CoV-2 vaccination. Every receptor here comes from a human donor who had recovered from COVID-19.

The sample holds a few counts of this clonotype. V gene TRBV6-1 combines with J gene TRBJ1-1; D unclear. The CDR3 has 12 amino acids. V was clipped by 6 bases and J by 0 bases, with 5 bases between them. Looked up from germline, CDR1 is MNHNS and CDR2 is SASEGT. CDR3 in DNA: TGTGCCAGCAGCAGACTGAACACTGAAGCTTTCTTT. Its translation: CASSRLNTEAFF.

This chain joins TRBV29-1 and TRBJ1-1; D ambiguous. Looked up from germline, CDR1 is SQVTM and CDR2 is ANQGSEA. Trimming left V 2 bases short and J 7 bases short, with 8 bases between. This CDR3 is built from 11 residues. The CDR3 sequence is CSVEPALEAFF. CDR3 DNA: TGCAGCGTTGAACCAGCCCTTGAAGCTTTCTTT. The whole variable domain, remainder taken from reference TRBV29-1 and TRBJ1-1, is SAVISQKPSRDICQRGTSLTIQCQVDSQVTMMFWYRQQPGQSLTLIATANQGSEATYESGFVIDKFPISRPNLTFSTLTVSNMSPEDSSIYLCSVEPALEAFFGQGTRLTVV.

Judged by abundance, this clonotype is large (0.1 to 1%). CDR3 loop: CASSYLPARGGEQFF. The DNA of the CDR3 is TGTGCCAGCAGTTACCTGCCCGCAAGGGGAGGTGAGCAGTTCTTC. J is TRBJ2-1 and V is TRBV6-6; TRBD2 is a possible D gene (6 bases). CDR3 size: 15 residues. With 2 bases removed from V and 9 bases from J, the gap between germline ends came to 17 bases. The germline V gene has CDR1 MNHNY and CDR2 SVGAGI (reference sequence).

This clonotype was recorded a few times. The genes are TRBV20-1 and TRBJ2-3; D may correspond to TRBD1 or TRBD2 (5 bases each). In germline, CDR1 is DFQATT, CDR2 SNEGSKA (reference sequence). The CDR3 is made up of 14 amino acids. V was trimmed by 8 bases and J by 0 bases, leaving 15 bases between them. DNA of the CDR3: TGCAGTCCCGACGGGACGACAAGCACAGATACGCAGTATTTT. Translating it yields CSPDGTTSTDTQYF.

The V and J genes are TRBV6-1 and TRBJ1-1; D possibly corresponds to TRBD1 (5 bases). The CDR3 totals 14 residues. Looked up from germline, CDR1 is MNHNS and CDR2 is SASEGT. V gave up 4 bases and J gave up 1 base, with 10 bases separating them. The CDR3: CASSAGTGNTEAFF. The CDR3, as DNA: TGTGCCAGCAGTGCCGGGACGGGGAACACTGAAGCTTTCTTT.

This clonotype came up a few times. The chain recombines TRBV10-3 with TRBJ1-2; D is unclear. Trimming stripped 0 bases from V and 1 base from J, with 12 bases between. Germline CDR1 ENHRY, CDR2 SYGVKD. This CDR3 contains 16 residues. CDR3 sequence (DNA): TGTGCCATCAGTGAGTCGGGAGTTGTTCATAACTATGGCTACACCTTC. It specifies CAISESGVVHNYGYTF.

This clonotype was picked up a small number of times. The chain links TRBV6-5 to TRBJ1-2; 8 bases are a match to TRBD1. J gave up 7 bases and V 2 bases, and 6 bases lay outside the gene matches. Germline assignment: CDR1 MNHEY and CDR2 SVGAGI. The CDR3 covers 14 residues. The CDR3: CASSYGQGAGGYTF. CDR3 sequence (DNA): TGTGCCAGCAGTTACGGGCAGGGGGCGGGTGGCTACACCTTC.

This chain connects TRBV18 to TRBJ2-1, with 7 positions matching TRBD2. The CDR3 length is 14 residues. After removal of 0 bases from V and 8 bases from J, the junction contained 4 bases not matched to a gene. Germline lookup yields CDR1 KGHSH and CDR2 LQKENI. The DNA for the CDR3 is TGTGCCAGCTCACCACCTTGGGGGGGGGATGAGCAGTTCTTC. Translating gives CASSPPWGGDEQFF.